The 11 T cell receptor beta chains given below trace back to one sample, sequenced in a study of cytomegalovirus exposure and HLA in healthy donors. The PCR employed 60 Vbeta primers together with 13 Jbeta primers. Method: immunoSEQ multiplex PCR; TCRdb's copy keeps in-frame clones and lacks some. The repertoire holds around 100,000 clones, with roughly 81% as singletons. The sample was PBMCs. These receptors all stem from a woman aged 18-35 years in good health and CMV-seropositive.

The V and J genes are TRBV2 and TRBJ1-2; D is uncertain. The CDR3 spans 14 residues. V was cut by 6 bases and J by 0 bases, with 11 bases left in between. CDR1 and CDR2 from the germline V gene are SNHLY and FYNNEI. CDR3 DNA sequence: TGTGCCAGCAGAGGGTCAGCGGCTAACTATGGCTACACCTTC. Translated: CASRGSAANYGYTF.

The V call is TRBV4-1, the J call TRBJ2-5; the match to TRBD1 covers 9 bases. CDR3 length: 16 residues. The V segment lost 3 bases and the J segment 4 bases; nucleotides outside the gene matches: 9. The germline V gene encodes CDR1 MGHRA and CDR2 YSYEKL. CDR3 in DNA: TGCGCCAGCAGCCACACTCTAGGGACAGGGAGAGAGACCCAGTACTTC. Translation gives CASSHTLGTGRETQYF.

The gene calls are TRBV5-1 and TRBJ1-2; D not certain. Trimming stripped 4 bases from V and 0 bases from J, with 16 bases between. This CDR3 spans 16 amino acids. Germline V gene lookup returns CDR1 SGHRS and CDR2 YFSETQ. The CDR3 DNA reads TGCGCCAGCAGCGCGAGCTCCGGGAGGACTAACTATGGCTACACCTTC. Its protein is CASSASSGRTNYGYTF.

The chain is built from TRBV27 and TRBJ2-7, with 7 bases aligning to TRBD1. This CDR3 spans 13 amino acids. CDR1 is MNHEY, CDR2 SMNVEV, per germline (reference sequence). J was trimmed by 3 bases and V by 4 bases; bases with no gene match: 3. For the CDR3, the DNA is TGTGCCAGCAGTTCCGGGACAGTCTACGAGCAGTACTTC. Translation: CASSSGTVYEQYF.

CDR3 sequence (DNA): TGCGCCAGCAGCTCGACTAGCGGGAGTCTTGCCGGGGAGCTGTTTTTT. This sequence encodes CASSSTSGSLAGELFF. The rearrangement links TRBV5-1 to TRBJ2-2; 12 nucleotides align to TRBD2. V shed 3 bases, J shed 6 bases, and the junction held 6 bases outside the gene matches. Germline V gene data show CDR1 as SGHRS and CDR2 as YFSETQ. The CDR3 contains 16 residues.

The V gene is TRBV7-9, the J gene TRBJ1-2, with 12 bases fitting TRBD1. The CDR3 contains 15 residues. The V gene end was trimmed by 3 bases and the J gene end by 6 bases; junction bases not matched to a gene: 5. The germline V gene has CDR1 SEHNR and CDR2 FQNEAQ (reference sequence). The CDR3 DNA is TGTGCCAGCAGCTTCGGGACAGGGGGCGATCATGGCTACACCTTC. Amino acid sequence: CASSFGTGGDHGYTF.

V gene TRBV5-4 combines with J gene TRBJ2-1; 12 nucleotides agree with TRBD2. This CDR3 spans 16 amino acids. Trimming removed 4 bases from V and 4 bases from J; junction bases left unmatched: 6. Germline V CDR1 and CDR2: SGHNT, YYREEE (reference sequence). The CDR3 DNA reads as TGTGCCAGCAGCCCCGAGACTAGCGGGGGATACAATGAGCAGTTCTTC. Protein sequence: CASSPETSGGYNEQFF. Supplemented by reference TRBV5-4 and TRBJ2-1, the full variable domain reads ETGVTQSPTHLIKTRGQQVTLRCSSQSGHNTVSWYQQALGQGPQFIFQYYREEENGRGNFPPRFSGLQFPNYSSELNVNALELDDSALYLCASSPETSGGYNEQFFGPGTRLTVL.

CDR3 protein: CASSVGRNTEAFF. In DNA form, the CDR3 reads TGTGCCAGCAGTGTCGGGAGAAACACTGAAGCTTTCTTT. The chain links TRBV11-2 to TRBJ1-1; no reliable D call. In germline, CDR1 is SGHAT, CDR2 FQNNGV. CDR3 length: 13 residues. The germline V and J ends were trimmed by 6 bases and 2 bases, with 10 bases remaining between them.

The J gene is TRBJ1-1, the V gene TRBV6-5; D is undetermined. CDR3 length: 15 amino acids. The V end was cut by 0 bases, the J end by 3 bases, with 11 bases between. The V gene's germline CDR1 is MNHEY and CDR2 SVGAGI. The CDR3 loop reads CASSYSWAWDTEAFF. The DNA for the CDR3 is TGTGCCAGCAGTTACTCCTGGGCTTGGGACACTGAAGCTTTCTTT.

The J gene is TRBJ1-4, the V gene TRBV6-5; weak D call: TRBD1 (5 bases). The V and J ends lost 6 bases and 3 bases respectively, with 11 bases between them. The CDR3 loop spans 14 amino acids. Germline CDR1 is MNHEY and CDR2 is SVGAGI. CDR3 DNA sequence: TGTGCCAGCAGGCCCCCAGGGCCTAATGAAAAACTGTTTTTT. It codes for CASRPPGPNEKLFF.

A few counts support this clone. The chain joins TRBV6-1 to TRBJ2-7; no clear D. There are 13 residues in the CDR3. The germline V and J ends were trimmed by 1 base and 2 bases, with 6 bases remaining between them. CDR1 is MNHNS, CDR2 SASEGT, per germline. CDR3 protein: CASSEGGPYEQYF. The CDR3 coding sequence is TGTGCCAGCAGTGAAGGTGGGCCCTACGAGCAGTACTTC.